Here is one TCR beta chain with its context. Original analysis: Amplification from reference gene primers served as the basis for estimated nucleated cell counts. Only in-frame clones appear in the TCRdb table, and some are missing; sequencing was by immunoSEQ multiplex PCR. The D gene and trimming were derived from the DNA, and the V and J assignments and clone size from that table. The table has roughly 230,000 clones, roughly 80% seen once. This record comes from a study of blood T cell repertoires in COVID-19. Study overall: There were acute and convalescent COVID-19 samples, and they came from the United States, Italy and Spain. Nucleic acid was either cDNA or gDNA, and it came from T cells, B-cell-depleted T cells, or PBMCs.

The J segment lost 5 bases and the V segment lost 4 bases, leaving 8 bases of the junction unmatched. This CDR3 spans 14 amino acids. Per the germline V gene, CDR1 is SGHRS and CDR2 is YFSETQ. Sequenced input: peripheral blood. V and J are TRBV5-1 and TRBJ2-5, with 7 bases lining up with TRBD1. The origin of this receptor is a woman older than 75 with acute or convalescent COVID-19. The CDR3, as DNA: TGCGCCAGCAGCCCCAGGGGGTTGGTCGAGACCCAGTACTTC. Protein product: CASSPRGLVETQYF. Drawing the rest from reference TRBV5-1 and TRBJ2-5, the complete variable domain is KAGVTQTPRYLIKTRGQQVTLSCSPISGHRSVSWYQQTPGQGLQFLFEYFSETQRNKGNFPGRFSGRQFSNSRSEMNVSTLELGDSALYLCASSPRGLVETQYFGPGTRLLVL.